One sample yielded the 12 T cell receptor beta chains listed below, sequenced in a study of beta chain features in type 1 diabetes. What these receptors recognize is not known. Study-wide results and caveats: People with Type 1 diabetes carried modestly yet significantly shorter TCRB CDR3s in all four CD4+ subsets.

Reverse transcribing all isolated RNA meant expressed TCRB transcripts were sequenced. Here immunoSEQ multiplex PCR was the method, and the copy in TCRdb shows in-frame clones only, minus some. The sample yields 400,000 or so clones, around a tenth seen once. Sample: central memory CD4+ T cells from blood. Receptor source: a man aged 25 to 40 with type 1 diabetes.

The chain employs TRBV19 and TRBJ2-1, with 10 bases that match TRBD2. Germline V gives CDR1 LNHDA, CDR2 SQIVND (reference sequence). CDR3 length equals 14 residues. V lost 5 bases to trimming and J lost 7 bases; unmatched junction nucleotides: 5. The CDR3 sequence is CASSLLAGRNEQFF. The CDR3 DNA is TGTGCCAGTAGTTTACTAGCGGGACGTAATGAGCAGTTCTTC.

The chain employs TRBV2 and TRBJ1-1; TRBD1 matches at 7 bases. In germline, CDR1 is SNHLY, CDR2 FYNNEI. The CDR3 has 14 amino acids. With 7 bases clipped from V and 6 bases from J, the junction kept 11 bases outside the gene matches. In DNA form, the CDR3 reads TGTGCCAGCACAGTTGCAGGGGGAGCCGCTGAAGCTTTCTTT. Encoded protein: CASTVAGGAAEAFF.

Details on this clone: Other DNA sequences within the sample encode an identical CDR3. This sequence joins TRBV27 and TRBJ2-7, with a possible D match to TRBD2 (6 bases). Per germline, CDR1 MNHEY and CDR2 SMNVEV (reference sequence). Trimming removed 1 base from V and 7 bases from J, with 8 bases in between. The CDR3 has 12 residues. The DNA of the CDR3 is TGTGCCAGCAGTTTATGGGGGAGGGAGCAGTACTTC. It encodes CASSLWGREQYF.

J is TRBJ2-5 and V is TRBV5-1, with a tentative D call TRBD2 (5 bases). Germline V CDR1 and CDR2: SGHRS, YFSETQ. The CDR3 contains 14 residues. V dropped 2 bases and J dropped 5 bases, with 13 bases sitting between them. The CDR3 DNA reads TGCGCCAGCAGCTTCAGTGGGAGCTATGAGACCCAGTACTTC. The encoded protein is CASSFSGSYETQYF.

This clone was detected only a few times. This rearrangement joins TRBV28 to TRBJ1-2; no firm D call. CDR3 size: 11 residues. V gave up 5 bases and J gave up 7 bases, with 8 bases separating them. From germline, CDR1 is MDHEN and CDR2 SYDVKM. CDR3 amino acids: CASSTLSGYTF. The CDR3 DNA follows: TGTGCCAGCAGTACATTGAGTGGCTACACCTTC.

This clone was detected a few times. V usage is TRBV28 and J usage is TRBJ2-2; D might be TRBD1 (6 bases). This CDR3 contains 16 residues. The V gene lost 6 bases and the J gene lost 4 bases, with 18 bases spanning the gap. The V gene's germline CDR1 is MDHEN and CDR2 SYDVKM. CDR3 DNA: TGTGCCAGCAGCCTGTTTTGGACAGCGAGCACCGGGGAGCTGTTTTTT. It codes for CASSLFWTASTGELFF.

V is TRBV27 and J is TRBJ2-1, with TRBD1 as a possible D gene (5 bases). Germline V gives CDR1 MNHEY, CDR2 SMNVEV (reference sequence). Trimming shortened V by 6 bases and J by 3 bases, and 15 bases separated the two germline ends. The CDR3 contains 15 residues. CDR3 coding DNA: TGTGCCAGCAGCCCGATGACAGATTTCTACAATGAGCAGTTCTTC. Translating it yields CASSPMTDFYNEQFF.

This clone was found a few times. CDR3: CASGTIVSNQPQHF. The CDR3 nucleotides read TGTGCCAGCGGTACCATCGTTAGCAATCAGCCCCAGCATTTT. This rearrangement joins TRBV27 to TRBJ1-5; no definite D call. The CDR3 is made up of 14 amino acids. Germline values: CDR1 MNHEY, CDR2 SMNVEV (reference sequence). Deletions cut 8 bases from V and 0 bases from J, with 11 bases between.

The chain is built from TRBV4-1 and TRBJ2-1; 9 positions agree with TRBD1. The germline V gene encodes CDR1 MGHRA and CDR2 YSYEKL. The trim removed 1 base at V and 0 bases at J, leaving 4 bases unmatched. The CDR3 covers 17 residues. The DNA for the CDR3 is TGCGCCAGCAGCCAAGCGGGACAGGGAAGCTCCTACAATGAGCAGTTCTTC. Translating gives CASSQAGQGSSYNEQFF.

This clone came up a few times. The CDR3 here is CAISEWENTEAFF. CDR3 in DNA: TGTGCCATCAGTGAGTGGGAGAACACTGAAGCTTTCTTT. V is TRBV10-3 and J is TRBJ1-1, with D unresolved. This CDR3 has 13 amino acids. The V gene lost 1 base and the J gene lost 1 base, with 4 bases spanning the gap. Germline loops: CDR1 ENHRY, CDR2 SYGVKD.

This clone was observed a handful of times. This chain joins TRBV5-1 and TRBJ2-4; D might be TRBD1 (6 bases). The germline V gene encodes CDR1 SGHRS and CDR2 YFSETQ. This CDR3 has 15 residues. V lost 4 bases, J lost 1 base, and 12 bases lay in between. DNA of the CDR3: TGCGCCAGCAGCGAGTCTACAGGGGCCAAAAACATTCAGTACTTC. The encoded protein is CASSESTGAKNIQYF. Together with reference TRBV5-1 and TRBJ2-4, the CDR3 gives the full variable domain: KAGVTQTPRYLIKTRGQQVTLSCSPISGHRSVSWYQQTPGQGLQFLFEYFSETQRNKGNFPGRFSGRQFSNSRSEMNVSTLELGDSALYLCASSESTGAKNIQYFGAGTRLSVL.

This clone was detected a few times. This sequence joins TRBV5-8 and TRBJ2-7; the D gene could be TRBD1 or TRBD2 (5 bases each). This CDR3 has 11 amino acids. CDR1 and CDR2 from the germline V gene are SGHTS and YDEGEE. The V and J ends lost 6 bases and 6 bases respectively, with 10 bases between them. CDR3 region: CASMGVAEQYF. In DNA form, the CDR3 reads TGTGCCAGCATGGGGGTCGCCGAGCAGTACTTC.